These 30 T cell receptor beta chains came from one sample sequenced in a study of blood T cells in healthy people across ages. Next came a second PCR, run for roughly 7 to 12 cycles, which used a sample-barcoded 5' primer along with a J-beta primer mix. Each CDR3 protein gets one entry after TCRdb re-called the 5' RACE reads with MiXCR. The sample yields some 790,000 distinct CDR3 sequences, roughly 26% seen once. The sample comprised blood. Receptors were obtained from a woman of 80 years or more in good health.

The chain joins TRBV28 to TRBJ1-2; D gene ambiguous. The CDR3 has 12 residues. From germline, CDR1 is MDHEN and CDR2 SYDVKM. V lost 5 bases and J lost 8, with 12 bases in between. This CDR3 reads CASSLQASGYTF. The DNA for the CDR3 is TGTGCCAGCAGTCTCCAGGCCTCCGGCTACACCTTC.

On this clonotype itself: A much bigger clone sits one base away, suggesting this may be a read error. This sequence joins TRBV6-2 or TRBV6-3 and TRBJ2-5; 9 bases align to TRBD1. J was trimmed by 6 bases and V by 5 bases; bases with no gene match: 7. The CDR3 has 14 amino acids. The germline gives CDR1 MNHEY, CDR2 SVGEGT. This CDR3 reads CASSPGTGRKTQYF. Here the CDR3 DNA reads TGTGCCAGCAGTCCCGGGACAGGGAGGAAGACCCAGTACTTC.

Ten or more counts support this clonotype. The CDR3 coding sequence is TGTGCCAGCAGTTCCTACAGGAAGCAGTTCTTC. Amino acid sequence: CASSSYRKQFF. The chain employs TRBV12-3 or TRBV12-4 and TRBJ2-1; maybe TRBD1 (5 bases). CDR3 length: 11 residues. Trimming cost V 4 bases and J 11 bases, with 9 bases left between them.

The gene calls are TRBV6-1 and TRBJ2-7; maybe TRBD1 (5 bases). CDR3 length equals 15 residues. V was cut by 10 bases and J by 1 base, with 20 bases left in between. CDR1 is MNHNS, CDR2 SASEGT, per germline. The CDR3 nucleotides are TGTGCCACCTGGGGCCGTGGCAGATATTCCTACGAGCAGTACTTC. This gives the protein CATWGRGRYSYEQYF.

The V call is TRBV7-9, the J call TRBJ2-1; 11 nucleotides line up with TRBD1. This CDR3 region has 16 residues. J lost 9 bases, V lost 5 bases, and 12 bases had no gene match. Germline loops: CDR1 SEHNR, CDR2 FQNEAQ (reference sequence). CDR3 sequence: CASSRSAGQGVREQFF. The CDR3 nucleotides read TGTGCCAGCAGCCGTAGCGCGGGACAGGGGGTTCGTGAGCAGTTCTTC.

On this clonotype itself: Sequence at one end of the junction differs from germline and may be a read error. The gene calls are TRBV6-6 and TRBJ1-4, with no clear D. The CDR3 sequence is 14 residues long. Per the germline V gene, CDR1 is MNHNY and CDR2 is SVGAGI (reference sequence). CDR3 in DNA: TGTGCCAGCAGTCCCGCGGGAAGTAATGAAAAACGGTTTTTT. Its protein is CASSPAGSNEKRFF.

This clonotype has at least ten counts. The CDR3 region is CASSYDPSQSRGRSYNEQFF. CDR3 nucleotides: TGTGCCAGCAGTTACGACCCCTCGCAGTCTAGGGGGCGGTCCTACAATGAGCAGTTCTTC. The chain recombines TRBV6-2 or TRBV6-3 with TRBJ2-1, with TRBD1 matching 7 bases. In germline, CDR1 is MNHEY, CDR2 SVGEGT. J gave up 1 base and V 2 bases, and 17 bases lay outside the gene matches. CDR3 length equals 20 residues.

Of note for this clonotype: A read error may explain this, as a much larger clone is one base away. This chain's CDR3 is CAVRADSPSYGYTF. CDR3 coding DNA: TGTGCCGTTCGTGCGGACTCACCATCTTATGGCTACACCTTC. V gene TRBV6-5 combines with J gene TRBJ1-2, with D unresolved. Between the trimmed V and J ends, which lost 11 bases and 5 bases, there was a span of 21 bases. Germline loops: CDR1 MNHEY, CDR2 SVGAGI. The CDR3 runs to 14 residues.

This clonotype was picked up many times. CDR3 DNA sequence: TGTGCCAGCAGCTTACTGCGGGGAGGAGGCAATGAAAAACTGTTTTTT. Protein sequence: CASSLLRGGGNEKLFF. V usage is TRBV7-2 and J usage is TRBJ1-4; D not certain. With 2 bases removed from V and 5 bases from J, the gap between germline ends came to 15 bases. This CDR3 is built from 16 residues. CDR1 and CDR2 (germline): SGHTA, FQGNSA.

This sequence joins TRBV3-1 and TRBJ2-7; D tentatively fits TRBD1 or TRBD2 (5 bases each). CDR3 length: 16 residues. Trimming removed 4 bases at V and 12 bases at J, with 28 bases between. Germline V CDR1 and CDR2: LGHDT, YNNKEL (reference sequence). CDR3 loop: CASSRNGARSSDIRYF. The CDR3 region has the DNA TGTGCCAGCAGCCGAAACGGGGCAAGATCATCGGACATTCGGTACTTC.

This chain connects TRBV9 to TRBJ2-3; D possibly corresponds to TRBD2 (5 bases). CDR1 is SGDLS, CDR2 YYNGEE, per germline. Trimming stripped 0 bases from V and 6 bases from J, with 14 bases between. CDR3 length equals 15 residues. CDR3 region: CASSVDGVSPDTQYF. Written as DNA, the CDR3 is TGTGCCAGCAGCGTAGACGGGGTGTCCCCCGATACGCAGTATTTT.

This clonotype has a count of ten or more. The rearrangement joins TRBV5-1 to TRBJ2-1; either TRBD1 or TRBD2 may supply D (5 bases each). The CDR3 runs to 15 residues. Deletions cut 2 bases from V and 5 bases from J, with 14 bases between. Germline loops: CDR1 SGHRS, CDR2 YFSETQ. The CDR3 is CASSFKGSGNNEQFF. CDR3 coding DNA: TGCGCCAGCAGCTTTAAGGGGTCGGGGAACAATGAGCAGTTCTTC.

This clonotype was detected ten times or more. The rearrangement joins TRBV7-2 to TRBJ1-2; 8 positions match TRBD1. Germline V gives CDR1 SGHTA, CDR2 FQGNSA. The CDR3 runs to 14 residues. The trim removed 5 bases at V and 4 bases at J, leaving 6 bases unmatched. The CDR3, as DNA: TGTGCCAGCAGCAGTAACAGGGGGGCCTATGGCTACACCTTC. Protein product: CASSSNRGAYGYTF.

Comments on this clonotype: With a much larger clone just one base away, this may be a read error. This likely comes from a read error, as the CDR3 has no conserved phenylalanine or tryptophan at its end. The rearrangement uses TRBV20-1 and TRBJ1-5; D is undetermined. The germline CDR1 and CDR2 sequences are DFQATT and SNEGSKA (reference sequence). The V end lost 4 bases, the J end lost 3 bases, and 7 bases lay between the germline ends. This CDR3 has 12 amino acids. The CDR3 DNA is TGCAGTGCTATGGACCCCAATCAGCCCCAGCATTTG. Translated, it gives CSAMDPNQPQHL.

There are a few counts of this clonotype. The chain has TRBV12-3 or TRBV12-4 and TRBJ1-6, with TRBD1 identical over 9 bases. The CDR3 has 14 residues. V dropped 5 bases and J dropped 8; count of bases not matched to a gene: 4. In nucleotides, the CDR3 is TGTGCCAGCAGTACAGGGGGCCTCTATTCACCCCTCCACTTT. Translation gives CASSTGGLYSPLHF.

This clonotype was detected only a few times. The chain joins TRBV11-2 to TRBJ2-5, with D uncertain. Germline V lookup: CDR1 SGHAT, CDR2 FQNNGV. The CDR3 has 13 residues. V lost 4 bases to trimming and J lost 2 bases, with 8 bases between them. In DNA form, the CDR3 reads TGTGCCAGCAGCTATAATACTCAAGAGACCCAGTACTTC. Amino acid sequence: CASSYNTQETQYF.

The V gene is TRBV5-1, the J gene TRBJ1-6; possible D gene TRBD1, 6 bases. CDR1 SGHRS and CDR2 YFSETQ come from the germline V gene. Trimming shortened V by 0 bases and J by 10 bases, and 17 bases separated the two germline ends. CDR3 size: 16 residues. This CDR3 reads CASSLGGGEVVSPLHF. The CDR3 nucleotides read TGCGCCAGCAGCTTGGGCGGGGGCGAGGTAGTATCACCCCTCCACTTT.

This clonotype was found a few times. This sequence joins TRBV28 and TRBJ2-5; perhaps TRBD1 as D (6 bases). V was cut by 5 bases and J by 3 bases, with 16 bases left in between. The CDR3 spans 15 residues. The V gene's germline CDR1 is MDHEN and CDR2 SYDVKM. CDR3 coding DNA: TGTGCCAGCAGTCCATCCCAGGGGAAGAAAGAGACCCAGTACTTC. It translates to CASSPSQGKKETQYF.

This clonotype was detected only a few times. This clone may be a read error of a much larger clone one base away. The genes are TRBV20-1 and TRBJ1-2; D might be TRBD1 (6 bases). The germline gives CDR1 DFQATT, CDR2 SNEGSKA (reference sequence). The CDR3 extends over 13 amino acids. CDR3 in DNA: TGCAGTGCAACGGGACAACCAACCTATGGCCACACCTTC. The encoded protein is CSATGQPTYGHTF.

In its sample, this clonotype was seen many times. In nucleotides, the CDR3 is TGCGCCAGCAGCCAAGGGGTTCGATTCGGCCCAGGGTCCTACGAGCAGTACTTC. Translating it yields CASSQGVRFGPGSYEQYF. The V call is TRBV4-1, the J call TRBJ2-7, with a tentative D call TRBD1 (5 bases). The CDR3 is 18 amino acids. The V gene lost 1 base and the J gene lost 1 base, with 20 bases spanning the gap. Germline values: CDR1 MGHRA, CDR2 YSYEKL.

The V call is TRBV29-1, the J call TRBJ2-1; D is ambiguous. The length of the CDR3 is 13 residues. Germline V CDR1 and CDR2: SQVTM, ANQGSEA. V was clipped by 6 bases and J by 4 bases, with 13 bases between them. The CDR3 bases are TGCAGCGTGGGCCTCTCCGATTACAATGAGCAGTTCTTC. This encodes CSVGLSDYNEQFF.

This clonotype was counted many times. The genes are TRBV7-8 and TRBJ2-1; 7 bases line up with TRBD1. In germline, CDR1 is SGHVS, CDR2 FQNEAQ. The V segment lost 5 bases and the J segment 6 bases; nucleotides outside the gene matches: 7. The CDR3 is 14 residues long. The CDR3 reads CASSAQGVPNEQFF. The DNA for the CDR3 is TGTGCCAGCAGCGCCCAGGGGGTACCCAATGAGCAGTTCTTC.

This clonotype was counted only a few times. A read error may be the cause here, since a much bigger clone is one base away. The genes are TRBV12-3 or TRBV12-4 and TRBJ2-1; tentatively, D is TRBD1 (6 bases). The CDR3 runs 13 residues. The CDR3 nucleotides are TGTGTCAGCAGTATAAGAGGGGGAAGTGAGCAGTTCTTC. As protein: CVSSIRGGSEQFF.

A few counts support this clonotype. The chain combines TRBV14 with TRBJ1-6, with TRBD1 matching 9 bases. The CDR3 is made up of 15 amino acids. CDR1 SGHDN and CDR2 FVKESK come from the germline V gene. V was pared by 3 bases and J by 6 bases, with 3 bases of the junction left unmatched. Here the CDR3 DNA reads TGTGCCAGCAGCCAGGGGACAGGGAGTAATTCACCCCTCCACTTT. Amino acids: CASSQGTGSNSPLHF.

Details on this clonotype: A much more abundant neighbour one base away suggests this may be a read error. The V gene is TRBV7-2, the J gene TRBJ2-1, with D maybe TRBD2 (5 bases). Germline CDR1 reads SGHTA; CDR2 reads FQGNSA. Trimming shortened V by 6 bases and J by 3 bases, and 12 bases separated the two germline ends. The CDR3 is made up of 14 amino acids. The CDR3 region is CASSRARDYNEQFF. The CDR3 coding sequence is TGTGCCAGCAGTCGTGCGAGGGACTACAATGAGCAGTTCTTC.

This clonotype was found many times. The chain carries TRBV25-1 and TRBJ2-5; 10 bases map to TRBD1. V was pared by 3 bases and J by 6 bases, with 16 bases of the junction left unmatched. CDR1 and CDR2 from the germline V gene are MGHDK and SYGVNS. The CDR3 is made up of 18 amino acids. For the CDR3, the DNA is TGTGCCAGCAGTGAGTCAGGGACAGGGGTCCTTAGGCAGCAGACCCAGTACTTC. Its translation: CASSESGTGVLRQQTQYF.

On this clonotype: One end of the junction is discordant with germline, which a read error may explain. The chain couples TRBV5-1 to TRBJ2-2; 12 nucleotides match TRBD2. Per the germline V gene, CDR1 is SGHRS and CDR2 is YFSETQ. The CDR3 runs 20 residues. CDR3 loop: CASSWTRWTSGDQNTGERFF. CDR3 in DNA: TGCGCCAGCAGCTGGACCCGATGGACTAGCGGGGATCAGAACACCGGGGAGCGGTTTTTT.

CDR3 nucleotide sequence: TGTGCCAGCAGCCCTACTGGACAGTTGAGCAATCAGCCCCAGCATTTT. Its translation is CASSPTGQLSNQPQHF. This rearrangement joins TRBV7-2 to TRBJ1-5, with D perhaps matching TRBD1 (6 bases). The CDR3 is 16 residues long. Germline assignment: CDR1 SGHTA and CDR2 FQGNSA. Trimming left V 5 bases short and J 1 base short, with 15 bases between.

The table lists this clonotype with many counts. The genes are TRBV6-2 or TRBV6-3 and TRBJ2-4, with D hard to call. Germline CDR1 and CDR2: MNHEY and SVGEGT. Trimming cost V 5 bases and J 0 bases, with 14 bases left between them. CDR3 length: 16 residues. CDR3 coding DNA: TGTGCCAGCAGTCCGCCTGATCAGCTAGCCAAAAACATTCAGTACTTC. Translated: CASSPPDQLAKNIQYF.

This clonotype appeared many times. The gene calls are TRBV4-1 and TRBJ2-7, with D possibly TRBD2 on 6 matching bases. V lost 0 bases, J lost 0 bases, and 9 bases lay in between. The V gene's germline CDR1 is MGHRA and CDR2 YSYEKL. The CDR3 consists of 15 residues. The DNA for the CDR3 is TGCGCCAGCAGCCAAGATCGGGAGAGCTCCTACGAGCAGTACTTC. Its translation: CASSQDRESSYEQYF.